The present TCR beta chain was sequenced within a study of response to subunit inactivated influenza vaccine. Study-wide points: New T cells are recruited in small numbers by each seasonal influenza vaccination, according to the authors' suggestion.

To note about this clonotype: As yet, its antigen is unknown.

TCRdb redid the calling of the RT-PCR reads with MiXCR, one entry per CDR3 protein. The sample holds roughly 790,000 distinct CDR3 sequences; roughly 20% are singletons and the top ten take 10%. The CDR3 totals 12 residues. From germline, CDR1 is ENHRY and CDR2 SYGVKD. J gave up 3 bases and V 6 bases, and 2 bases lay outside the gene matches. Sequenced material: PBMCs from blood, taken more than 4 days after vaccination. The source is a man in his forties or fifties who received an inactivated influenza vaccine. The chain joins TRBV10-3 to TRBJ2-7, with 7 bases fitting TRBD2. In DNA form, the CDR3 reads TGTGCCATCAGGGCTAGCGGCTACGAGCAGTACTTC. It specifies CAIRASGYEQYF.